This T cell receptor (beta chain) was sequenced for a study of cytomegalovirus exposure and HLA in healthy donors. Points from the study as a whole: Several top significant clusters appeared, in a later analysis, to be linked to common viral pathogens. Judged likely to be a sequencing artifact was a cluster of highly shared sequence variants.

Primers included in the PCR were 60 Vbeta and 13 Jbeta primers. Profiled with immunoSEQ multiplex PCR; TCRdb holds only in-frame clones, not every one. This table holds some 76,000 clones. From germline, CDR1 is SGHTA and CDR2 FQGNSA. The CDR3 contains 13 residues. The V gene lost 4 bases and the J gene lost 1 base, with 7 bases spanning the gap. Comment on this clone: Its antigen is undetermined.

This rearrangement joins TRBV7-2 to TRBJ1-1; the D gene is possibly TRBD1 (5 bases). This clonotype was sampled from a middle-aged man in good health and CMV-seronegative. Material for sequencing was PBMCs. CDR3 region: CASSWGQNTEAFF. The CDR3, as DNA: TGTGCCAGCAGCTGGGGCCAGAACACTGAAGCTTTCTTT.